One and the same sample provided the 21 T cell receptor beta chains below, sequenced in a study of blood T cell repertoires in COVID-19. TCRdb's table, derived via immunoSEQ multiplex PCR, lists solely in-frame clones and lacks some. Here the sample spans more than 80,000 clones, approximately 88% being singletons. The sequenced material came from peripheral blood. These TCRs come from a woman between 55 and 75 years old with COVID-19, enrolled during active disease.

This clone was observed a few times. The rearrangement uses TRBV7-2 and TRBJ1-4; weak D call: TRBD1 (5 bases). The CDR3 loop spans 15 amino acids. The V gene's germline CDR1 is SGHTA and CDR2 FQGNSA. V was pared by 3 bases and J by 5 bases, with 13 bases between. The DNA of the CDR3 is TGTGCCAGCAGCTTCCTCCAGGGCCTCAATGAAAAACTGTTTTTT. It yields the protein CASSFLQGLNEKLFF.

The rearrangement joins TRBV19 to TRBJ1-1; D uncertain. The V and J ends lost 4 bases and 1 base respectively, with 13 bases between them. The CDR3 covers 15 residues. The germline V gene has CDR1 LNHDA and CDR2 SQIVND (reference sequence). The CDR3 nucleotides read TGTGCCAGTAGTACTCCACGGGAACGGAACACTGAAGCTTTCTTT. Translation gives CASSTPRERNTEAFF.

V and J are TRBV28 and TRBJ1-2, with D unclear. Germline lookup yields CDR1 MDHEN and CDR2 SYDVKM. This CDR3 is built from 14 residues. V lost 6 bases to trimming and J lost 3 bases, with 14 bases between them. The CDR3 sequence is CASSPTIYDYGYTF. As DNA, the CDR3 is TGTGCCAGCAGCCCGACTATCTATGACTATGGCTACACCTTC.

The chain employs TRBV10-3 and TRBJ2-7; D not resolved. The CDR3 consists of 14 residues. Germline CDR1 and CDR2: ENHRY and SYGVKD. V lost 3 bases, J lost 3 bases, and 12 bases lay in between. As DNA, the CDR3 is TGTGCCATCAGTGAAAGCAGGAACAACTACGAGCAGTACTTC. As protein: CAISESRNNYEQYF.

The chain has TRBV29-1 and TRBJ1-2; 7 bases agree with TRBD1. Trimming cost V 4 bases and J 8 bases; bases outside gene matches: 7. The CDR3 is 12 amino acids. Germline V gene lookup returns CDR1 SQVTM and CDR2 ANQGSEA. The CDR3 DNA reads TGCAGCGTTGGAGGAGAAGGGGGCGGCTACACCTTC. The encoded protein is CSVGGEGGGYTF.

The chain's CDR3 is CASSPPGQGRVYGYTF. CDR3 bases: TGTGCCAGCTCACCACCTGGACAGGGGAGAGTCTATGGCTACACCTTC. V is TRBV18 and J is TRBJ1-2; 9 bases match TRBD1. The junction had 6 bases not matched to a gene; V was cut back by 0 bases and J by 4 bases. The CDR3 extends over 16 amino acids. The germline CDR1 and CDR2 sequences are KGHSH and LQKENI.

The chain combines TRBV11-2 with TRBJ2-7; 8 bases map to TRBD1. This CDR3 contains 18 residues. Trimming cost V 3 bases and J 4 bases; bases outside gene matches: 17. The germline V gene has CDR1 SGHAT and CDR2 FQNNGV. The CDR3 reads CASSFKGRGQGGRYEQYF. CDR3 in DNA: TGTGCCAGCAGCTTTAAGGGCAGGGGGCAGGGGGGTCGGTACGAGCAGTACTTC.

The genes are TRBV2 and TRBJ1-2, with 12 positions matching TRBD1. Germline trimming cut 6 bases from V and 6 bases from J; bases unmatched to any gene: 2. The CDR3 consists of 13 residues. CDR1 and CDR2 (germline): SNHLY, FYNNEI. Here the CDR3 DNA reads TGTGCCAGCAGGGGACAGGGGGCGAATGGCTACACCTTC. It specifies CASRGQGANGYTF.

V usage is TRBV11-2 and J usage is TRBJ2-2, with 9 bases fitting TRBD2. The V segment lost 6 bases and the J segment 5 bases; nucleotides outside the gene matches: 4. This CDR3 is 14 amino acids long. The V gene's germline CDR1 is SGHAT and CDR2 FQNNGV. The CDR3 nucleotides are TGTGCCAGCAGGTCGGGACTAGCAACCGGGGAGCTGTTTTTT. Translation: CASRSGLATGELFF.

This clone has only a few counts. V gene TRBV18 combines with J gene TRBJ2-2; D is possibly TRBD2 (7 bases). The CDR3 has 17 residues. CDR1 and CDR2 (germline): KGHSH, LQKENI. V lost 0 bases to trimming and J lost 2 bases, with 13 bases between them. In DNA form, the CDR3 reads TGTGCCAGCTCACCACCATCTGGGGGGGCAAACACCGGGGAGCTGTTTTTT. Its translation is CASSPPSGGANTGELFF.

CDR3 bases: TGCGCCAGCAGCGGCGGACAAATGACCTACGAGCAGTACTTC. It codes for CASSGGQMTYEQYF. The chain links TRBV5-1 to TRBJ2-7; a possible D gene is TRBD1 (5 bases). This CDR3 contains 14 residues. The V gene's germline CDR1 is SGHRS and CDR2 YFSETQ. V was shortened by 4 bases and J by 2 bases, with 13 bases between the two germline ends.

This chain links TRBV9 with TRBJ2-3; 8 nucleotides agree with TRBD1. The trim removed 3 bases at V and 0 bases at J, leaving 3 bases unmatched. The CDR3 is 15 residues long. CDR1 and CDR2 from the germline V gene are SGDLS and YYNGEE. This chain's CDR3 is CASSDRDRSTDTQYF. The DNA for the CDR3 is TGTGCCAGCAGCGACCGGGACAGGAGCACAGATACGCAGTATTTT.

This sequence joins TRBV6-5 and TRBJ2-1, with D possibly being TRBD2 (6 bases). Germline V CDR1 and CDR2: MNHEY, SVGAGI. The ends were cut back, 8 bases at V and 2 bases at J, with 13 bases in the middle. There are 14 residues in the CDR3. The CDR3 loop is CASAGGGTYNEQFF. The CDR3 DNA follows: TGTGCCAGCGCCGGGGGAGGCACCTACAATGAGCAGTTCTTC.

This clone has more than one count but fewer than ten. This chain joins TRBV12-2 and TRBJ1-4. TRBV12-2 is given as a pseudogene. The CDR3 is 16 residues long. CDR3 residues: CASRSRRQLCNEKLFF. The CDR3 DNA sequence: TGTGCAAGTCGCTCACGGCGGCAACTATGTAATGAAAAACTGTTTTTT.

J is TRBJ2-1 and V is TRBV6-6; the D gene is possibly TRBD1 (6 bases). The germline V gene has CDR1 MNHNY and CDR2 SVGAGI (reference sequence). Deletions cut 5 bases from V and 7 bases from J, with 12 bases between. This CDR3 is built from 13 residues. The CDR3: CASSVHTGNEQFF. The CDR3 DNA follows: TGTGCCAGCAGTGTACACACAGGGAATGAGCAGTTCTTC.

This chain's CDR3 is CASSESDRGFGELFF. The CDR3 DNA reads TGTGCCAGCAGTGAAAGCGACAGGGGGTTCGGGGAGCTGTTTTTT. V usage is TRBV2 and J usage is TRBJ2-2; 9 positions agree with TRBD1. CDR3 length equals 15 residues. Germline CDR1 and CDR2: SNHLY and FYNNEI. After removal of 2 bases from V and 7 bases from J, the junction contained 5 bases not matched to a gene.

V gene TRBV5-1 combines with J gene TRBJ1-4, with 7 bases matching TRBD1. The CDR3 has 15 amino acids. V was pared by 3 bases and J by 7 bases, with 9 bases of the junction left unmatched. Per germline, CDR1 SGHRS and CDR2 YFSETQ. The chain's CDR3 is CASSSMTGSGEKLFF. The CDR3 DNA follows: TGCGCCAGCAGCTCTATGACAGGGTCAGGTGAAAAACTGTTTTTT.

A few counts support this clone. V and J are TRBV10-3 and TRBJ1-2; 7 nucleotides line up with TRBD1. V was pared by 2 bases and J by 3 bases, with 12 bases of the junction left unmatched. The CDR3 spans 17 residues. Per germline, CDR1 ENHRY and CDR2 SYGVKD. The CDR3 DNA is TGTGCCATCAGTGAGGTTAGAGGGGGCGATGCACACTATGGCTACACCTTC. Its translation is CAISEVRGGDAHYGYTF.

In its sample, this clone was seen once. The V call is TRBV5-5, the J call TRBJ1-2; 11 bases map to TRBD1. The CDR3 runs 16 residues. J was trimmed by 5 bases and V by 4 bases; bases with no gene match: 10. In germline, CDR1 is SGHKS, CDR2 YYEKEE (reference sequence). CDR3 sequence reads: CASSRKGQGAGYGYTF. The CDR3 bases are TGTGCCAGCAGCCGAAAAGGACAGGGGGCTGGGTATGGCTACACCTTC.

The gene calls are TRBV5-1 and TRBJ1-2; the match to TRBD1 covers 9 bases. Trimming cost V 7 bases and J 4 bases; bases outside gene matches: 5. The CDR3 covers 13 residues. Germline CDR1 SGHRS, CDR2 YFSETQ. DNA for the CDR3: TGCGCCAGCTCCGGGACAGGGCCCTATGGCTACACCTTC. The encoded protein is CASSGTGPYGYTF.

This chain joins TRBV6-6 and TRBJ1-4, with 8 bases identical to TRBD1. Looked up from germline, CDR1 is MNHNY and CDR2 is SVGAGI (reference sequence). V shed 8 bases, J shed 7 bases, and the junction held 3 bases outside the gene matches. CDR3 length equals 12 residues. The DNA for the CDR3 is TGTGCCAGCCGGACAGGGTTTGAAAAACTGTTTTTT. Amino acid sequence: CASRTGFEKLFF.